This T cell receptor (beta chain) was obtained from a study of control samples from healthy donors and cancer patients. V gave up 3 bases and J gave up 6 bases; unmatched junction bases: 7. The CDR3 runs 14 residues. CDR1 is SGHRS and CDR2 is YFSETQ in the germline V gene. The data were produced by immunoSEQ multiplex PCR, yet TCRdb's version contains in-frame clones alone and is incomplete. The table includes approximately 65,000 clones, roughly 91% detected once. The sequenced material came from PBMCs. The clonotype was recovered from a man in his fifties or sixties with lung cancer. This chain joins TRBV5-1 and TRBJ1-1; TRBD1 aligns across 8 bases. The CDR3 region has the DNA TGCGCCAGCAGCTCGACAGGGGATGGCTCTGAAGCTTTCTTT. Its translation is CASSSTGDGSEAFF.